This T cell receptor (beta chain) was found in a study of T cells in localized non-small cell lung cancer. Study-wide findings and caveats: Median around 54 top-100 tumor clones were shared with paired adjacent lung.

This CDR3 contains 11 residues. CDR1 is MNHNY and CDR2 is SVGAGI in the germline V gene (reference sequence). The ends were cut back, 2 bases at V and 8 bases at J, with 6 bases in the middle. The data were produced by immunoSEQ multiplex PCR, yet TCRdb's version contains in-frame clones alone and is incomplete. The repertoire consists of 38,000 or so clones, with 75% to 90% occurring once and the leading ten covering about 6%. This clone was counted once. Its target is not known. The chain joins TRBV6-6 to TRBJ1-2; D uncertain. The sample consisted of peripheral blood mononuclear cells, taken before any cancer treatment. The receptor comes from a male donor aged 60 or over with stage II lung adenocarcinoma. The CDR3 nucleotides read TGTGCCAGCAGTTACGAAGGGGGCTACACCTTC. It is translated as CASSYEGGYTF.